This is a list of T cell receptor beta chains from one sample in a study of CXCR3-negative and CXCR3-positive naive CD8 T cells. TCRdb re-called the 5' RACE reads; one entry per CDR3 protein, DNA not given. The sample table sets out tens of thousands of distinct CDR3 sequences. The sequenced sample was naive CXCR3- CD8+ T cells from blood. The receptors were gathered from a human donor in good health. Some clones in this sample may be carry-over from other donors' samples. The CDR3 runs from the conserved cysteine through the conserved F or W. The order of the fields is V gene, J gene, CDR3 protein.

v_call: TRBV29-1
j_call: TRBJ2-1
cdr3_aa: CSVEDPLTENNEQFF

v_call: TRBV20-1
j_call: TRBJ2-7
cdr3_aa: CSARVLPNVEQYF

v_call: TRBV7-2
j_call: TRBJ1-1
cdr3_aa: CASSPPDRMNTEAFF

v_call: TRBV14
j_call: TRBJ1-1
cdr3_aa: CASSQADRGLGEAFF

v_call: TRBV4-3
j_call: TRBJ1-6
cdr3_aa: CASSQGNRGGSPLHF

v_call: TRBV6-2/TRBV6-3
j_call: TRBJ1-4
cdr3_aa: CASSYIVGGGGEKLFF

v_call: TRBV5-6
j_call: TRBJ2-4
cdr3_aa: CASSWDGGLDIQYF

v_call: TRBV6-2/TRBV6-3
j_call: TRBJ1-2
cdr3_aa: CASSYLGADYGYTF

v_call: TRBV7-2
j_call: TRBJ2-1
cdr3_aa: CASSLRDSQGGNEQFF

v_call: TRBV5-6
j_call: TRBJ2-2
cdr3_aa: CASSSAVAGGRNTGELFF

v_call: TRBV7-8
j_call: TRBJ2-7
cdr3_aa: CASIPGDREYYEQYF

v_call: TRBV29-1
j_call: TRBJ2-1
cdr3_aa: CSVEGGERNEQFF

v_call: TRBV3-1
j_call: TRBJ2-1
cdr3_aa: CASSQESGNEQFF

v_call: TRBV4-3
j_call: TRBJ2-1
cdr3_aa: CASSFVAGDLYNEQFF

v_call: TRBV29-1
j_call: TRBJ2-7
cdr3_aa: CSTGGDSSYEQYF

v_call: TRBV15
j_call: TRBJ2-3
cdr3_aa: CATSKGQGDTDTQYF

v_call: TRBV29-1
j_call: TRBJ2-1
cdr3_aa: CSGTADMNEQFF

v_call: TRBV20-1
j_call: TRBJ2-7
cdr3_aa: CSARVHERGDWYEQYF

v_call: TRBV10-3
j_call: TRBJ2-1
cdr3_aa: CAISEWVAKSHEQFF

v_call: TRBV27
j_call: TRBJ2-1
cdr3_aa: CASSRGQDNEQFF

v_call: TRBV7-2
j_call: TRBJ1-3
cdr3_aa: CASSSTGQGRNTIYF

v_call: TRBV15
j_call: TRBJ2-5
cdr3_aa: CATSSRSAQYF

v_call: TRBV7-2
j_call: TRBJ2-1
cdr3_aa: CASSLLGTSAEQFF

v_call: TRBV4-3
j_call: TRBJ2-7
cdr3_aa: CASSPGHSYEQYF

v_call: TRBV27
j_call: TRBJ2-5
cdr3_aa: CASSLSRGGMETQYF

v_call: TRBV14
j_call: TRBJ1-2
cdr3_aa: CASSQAFYREVNGYTF

v_call: TRBV25-1
j_call: TRBJ2-7
cdr3_aa: CASSGQGSTYEQYF

v_call: TRBV4-3
j_call: TRBJ2-2
cdr3_aa: CASSQEGGIRDTGELFF

v_call: TRBV14
j_call: TRBJ1-1
cdr3_aa: CASSQDLALNTEAFF

v_call: TRBV7-8
j_call: TRBJ2-7
cdr3_aa: CASSYGQNYEQYF

v_call: TRBV6-5
j_call: TRBJ2-5
cdr3_aa: CASSFGAAAKRETQYF

v_call: TRBV12-3/TRBV12-4
j_call: TRBJ1-1
cdr3_aa: CASSPPGTGGNTEAFF

v_call: TRBV29-1
j_call: TRBJ2-7
cdr3_aa: CSVEDWGTGGYEQYF

v_call: TRBV29-1
j_call: TRBJ1-1
cdr3_aa: CSGNRENTEVFF

v_call: TRBV6-4
j_call: TRBJ2-1
cdr3_aa: CASSDSSLAGEQFF

v_call: TRBV18
j_call: TRBJ2-1
cdr3_aa: CASSPTGGVSNEQFF

v_call: TRBV9
j_call: TRBJ2-1
cdr3_aa: CASNPGQPIYNEQFF

v_call: TRBV27
j_call: TRBJ2-7
cdr3_aa: CASSLGTGGNEQYF

v_call: TRBV24-1
j_call: TRBJ2-2
cdr3_aa: CATSDFGTDTGELFF

v_call: TRBV29-1
j_call: TRBJ2-5
cdr3_aa: CSVRGQDETQYF

v_call: TRBV29-1
j_call: TRBJ2-7
cdr3_aa: CSVEDLWFGQYF

v_call: TRBV19
j_call: TRBJ2-7
cdr3_aa: CASSISASPRGYEQYF

v_call: TRBV12-3/TRBV12-4
j_call: TRBJ2-7
cdr3_aa: CASSFIWGHEQYF

v_call: TRBV4-3
j_call: TRBJ2-1
cdr3_aa: CASSQDNKELNEQFF